This entry describes one T cell receptor (beta chain). The data derive from a study of control samples from healthy donors and cancer patients. Some clones are missing from TCRdb's copy, which holds only in-frame ones; the method was immunoSEQ multiplex PCR. The top ten clones hold approximately 16% of a sample with 78,000 or so clones, approximately 80% of them seen once. V dropped 0 bases and J dropped 2; count of bases not matched to a gene: 5. CDR3 length: 16 residues. The chain couples TRBV5-3 to TRBJ2-1, with 7 bases identical to TRBD2. TRBV5-3 is labeled an ORF, and its function is uncertain. Sequenced input: blood. The TCR comes from a man between 50 and 59 years old in good health. The CDR3 sequence: CARSLGGRAPYNEQFF. The CDR3 nucleotides read TGTGCCAGAAGCTTGGGAGGGAGGGCCCCCTACAATGAGCAGTTCTTC.